The rows below give T cell receptor beta chains drawn from one sample of a study of blood T cells in healthy people across ages. TCRdb recomputed calls from the 5' RACE reads with MiXCR, one row per CDR3 protein. The data hold about 650,000 distinct CDR3 sequences, with over 40% observed a single time. The sample consisted of blood. These receptors were obtained from a woman aged 80 or older in good health. The CDR3 runs from the conserved cysteine through the conserved F or W. Fields, in order: clone size, D gene, V gene, J gene, CDR3 protein, CDR3 DNA. The D gene is left open where the match is weak. Clone size is not always given. Where it is, it says once, few, many or a class for expanded clones.

clone size: .; D gene: .; V gene: TRBV2; J gene: TRBJ2-2; CDR3 protein: CASSLRTYTGGLFF; CDR3 DNA: TGTGCCAGCAGTTTGAGGACGTACACCGGGGGGCTGTTTTTT
clone size: .; D gene: .; V gene: TRBV7-2; J gene: TRBJ1-2; CDR3 protein: CASSLATAQNYGYTF; CDR3 DNA: TGTGCCAGCAGCTTAGCCACAGCACAGAACTATGGCTACACCTTC
clone size: many; D gene: .; V gene: TRBV30; J gene: TRBJ2-3; CDR3 protein: CAWSVGGGTQYF; CDR3 DNA: TGTGCCTGGAGTGTTGGTGGGGGTACGCAGTATTTT
clone size: .; D gene: .; V gene: TRBV10-3; J gene: TRBJ1-2; CDR3 protein: CAISRDNSNYGYTF; CDR3 DNA: TGTGCCATCAGCCGGGACAACTCTAACTATGGCTACACCTTC
clone size: .; D gene: .; V gene: TRBV5-1; J gene: TRBJ2-2; CDR3 protein: CASSSGPGVNTGELFF; CDR3 DNA: TGCGCCAGCAGCTCTGGGCCCGGGGTGAACACCGGGGAGCTGTTTTTT
clone size: .; D gene: .; V gene: TRBV4-1; J gene: TRBJ1-2; CDR3 protein: CASSQEPGSNYGYTF; CDR3 DNA: TGCGCTAGCAGCCAAGAGCCAGGATCCAACTATGGCTACACCTTC
clone size: .; D gene: .; V gene: TRBV2; J gene: TRBJ2-1; CDR3 protein: CASRGVPPGLSRGNEQFF; CDR3 DNA: TGTGCCAGCAGGGGAGTCCCACCGGGTCTAAGCAGGGGCAATGAGCAGTTCTTC
clone size: few; D gene: TRBD2; V gene: TRBV20-1; J gene: TRBJ2-5; CDR3 protein: CSAQPWTSEYQETQYF; CDR3 DNA: TGCAGTGCTCAACCTTGGACTAGCGAGTACCAAGAGACCCAGTACTTC
clone size: .; D gene: .; V gene: TRBV20-1; J gene: TRBJ2-5; CDR3 protein: CSARVPPLEWTQYF; CDR3 DNA: TGCAGTGCTAGAGTTCCGCCCCTAGAGTGGACCCAGTACTTC
clone size: many; D gene: .; V gene: TRBV6-1; J gene: TRBJ1-5; CDR3 protein: CASRGGQYQPQHF; CDR3 DNA: TGTGCCAGCAGGGGAGGGCAGTATCAGCCCCAGCATTTT
clone size: .; D gene: .; V gene: TRBV28; J gene: TRBJ2-1; CDR3 protein: CASSSVLVGRSNEQFF; CDR3 DNA: TGTGCCAGCAGCTCAGTTCTGGTGGGGCGGTCCAATGAGCAGTTCTTC
clone size: .; D gene: .; V gene: TRBV7-9; J gene: TRBJ1-2; CDR3 protein: CASTKAFAGPMHGYTF; CDR3 DNA: TGTGCCAGCACTAAAGCCTTCGCAGGGCCCATGCATGGCTACACCTTC
clone size: many; D gene: TRBD1; V gene: TRBV10-3; J gene: TRBJ2-1; CDR3 protein: CAISESSTGANEQFF; CDR3 DNA: TGTGCCATCAGTGAGTCCTCGACAGGGGCCAATGAGCAGTTCTTC
clone size: .; D gene: TRBD2; V gene: TRBV24-1; J gene: TRBJ2-3; CDR3 protein: CATSDPGLAKTDTQYF; CDR3 DNA: TGTGCCACCAGTGATCCCGGACTAGCGAAGACAGATACGCAGTATTTT
clone size: .; D gene: .; V gene: TRBV7-2; J gene: TRBJ1-1; CDR3 protein: CASSSKAQAAFF; CDR3 DNA: TGTGCCAGCAGCTCTAAGGCCCAGGCAGCTTTCTTT
clone size: .; D gene: TRBD1; V gene: TRBV7-9; J gene: TRBJ2-5; CDR3 protein: CASSPGTVVETQYF; CDR3 DNA: TGTGCCAGCAGCCCGGGGACAGTGGTTGAGACCCAGTACTTC
clone size: many; D gene: TRBD2; V gene: TRBV5-1; J gene: TRBJ2-1; CDR3 protein: CASSLVSGGGAFYNEQFF; CDR3 DNA: TGCGCCAGCAGCTTGGTTAGCGGCGGGGGGGCATTCTACAATGAGCAGTTCTTC
clone size: few; D gene: TRBD2; V gene: TRBV5-1; J gene: TRBJ2-7; CDR3 protein: CASSHGTSIYEQYF; CDR3 DNA: TGCGCCAGCAGCCACGGGACTAGTATTTACGAGCAGTACTTC
clone size: .; D gene: .; V gene: TRBV5-1; J gene: TRBJ1-5; CDR3 protein: CASSPGRGSGQPQHF; CDR3 DNA: TGCGCCAGCAGCCCCGGTCGCGGTTCGGGCCAGCCCCAGCATTTT
clone size: .; D gene: .; V gene: TRBV7-9; J gene: TRBJ2-7; CDR3 protein: CASSGDSSRSQYF; CDR3 DNA: TGTGCCAGCAGCGGGGACTCCTCCAGGAGCCAGTACTTC
clone size: once; D gene: TRBD1; V gene: TRBV29-1; J gene: TRBJ1-4; CDR3 protein: CSVDTQGANGAKLFF; CDR3 DNA: TGCAGCGTCGACACTCAGGGGGCGAATGGCGCAAAACTGTTTTTT
clone size: .; D gene: .; V gene: TRBV3-1; J gene: TRBJ1-5; CDR3 protein: CASSQEGGRPDQPQHF; CDR3 DNA: TGTGCCAGCAGCCAAGAGGGTGGGCGCCCCGATCAGCCCCAGCATTTT
clone size: many; D gene: TRBD1; V gene: TRBV20-1; J gene: TRBJ2-1; CDR3 protein: CSARDPRTGGGVRYNEQFF; CDR3 DNA: TGCAGTGCTAGAGATCCCCGAACAGGGGGCGGCGTTCGCTACAATGAGCAGTTCTTC
clone size: .; D gene: .; V gene: TRBV3-1; J gene: TRBJ2-3; CDR3 protein: CASSHAGAPSTDTQYF; CDR3 DNA: TGTGCCAGCAGCCACGCCGGGGCCCCAAGCACAGATACGCAGTATTTT
clone size: .; D gene: TRBD1; V gene: TRBV3-1; J gene: TRBJ2-4; CDR3 protein: CASSQQPGQGKYF; CDR3 DNA: TGTGCCAGCAGCCAACAGCCCGGACAGGGTAAGTACTTC
clone size: many; D gene: TRBD1; V gene: TRBV6-5; J gene: TRBJ2-2; CDR3 protein: CASSTQGEGELFF; CDR3 DNA: TGTGCCAGCAGTACCCAGGGGGAGGGGGAGCTGTTTTTT
clone size: .; D gene: .; V gene: TRBV20-1; J gene: TRBJ1-2; CDR3 protein: CSASEGEHGYTF; CDR3 DNA: TGCAGTGCTAGCGAAGGGGAGCATGGCTACACCTTC
clone size: .; D gene: .; V gene: TRBV30; J gene: TRBJ1-5; CDR3 protein: CAWSASGDQPQHF; CDR3 DNA: TGTGCCTGGAGTGCCTCTGGGGACCAGCCCCAGCATTTT
clone size: .; D gene: .; V gene: TRBV20-1; J gene: TRBJ1-4; CDR3 protein: CSAGTTNNEKLFF; CDR3 DNA: TGCAGTGCTGGTACTACCAATAATGAAAAACTGTTTTTT
clone size: .; D gene: .; V gene: TRBV7-3; J gene: TRBJ2-5; CDR3 protein: CASSKGGSYQETQYF; CDR3 DNA: TGTGCCAGCAGCAAAGGAGGGTCGTACCAAGAGACCCAGTACTTC
clone size: few; D gene: .; V gene: TRBV2; J gene: TRBJ2-7; CDR3 protein: CASRPSAAYEQYF; CDR3 DNA: TGTGCCAGCAGACCCTCGGCCGCCTACGAGCAGTACTTC
clone size: .; D gene: TRBD2; V gene: TRBV15; J gene: TRBJ2-7; CDR3 protein: CATWEGQDSPDYEQYF; CDR3 DNA: TGTGCCACCTGGGAGGGGCAAGATTCTCCCGACTACGAGCAGTACTTC
clone size: .; D gene: TRBD1; V gene: TRBV7-9; J gene: TRBJ1-1; CDR3 protein: CASSSEGTGTEAFF; CDR3 DNA: TGTGCCAGCAGCTCCGAGGGGACAGGCACTGAAGCTTTCTTT
clone size: few; D gene: .; V gene: TRBV5-1; J gene: TRBJ2-2; CDR3 protein: CASSEGANTGELFF; CDR3 DNA: TGCGCCAGCAGCGAAGGGGCGAACACCGGGGAGCTGTTTTTT
clone size: many; D gene: TRBD2; V gene: TRBV6-6; J gene: TRBJ2-3; CDR3 protein: CASSSDGAGGTDTQYF; CDR3 DNA: TGTGCCAGCAGTTCCGACGGCGCGGGAGGGACAGATACGCAGTATTTT
clone size: .; D gene: .; V gene: TRBV20-1; J gene: TRBJ1-2; CDR3 protein: CSAFRAVPYGYTF; CDR3 DNA: TGCAGTGCTTTCCGGGCCGTCCCCTATGGCTACACCTTC
clone size: .; D gene: .; V gene: TRBV18; J gene: TRBJ2-5; CDR3 protein: CASSPLEYGTQYF; CDR3 DNA: TGTGCCAGCTCACCGTTGGAGTATGGGACCCAGTACTTC
clone size: .; D gene: TRBD1; V gene: TRBV10-3; J gene: TRBJ1-2; CDR3 protein: CAIRGDRAEGYTF; CDR3 DNA: TGTGCCATCAGGGGGGACAGGGCAGAGGGCTACACCTTC
clone size: once; D gene: TRBD1; V gene: TRBV6-2/TRBV6-3; J gene: TRBJ1-1; CDR3 protein: CASRDHGQGGTEAFF; CDR3 DNA: TGTGCCAGCAGGGACCATGGACAGGGAGGCACTGAAGCTTTCTTT
clone size: many; D gene: TRBD2; V gene: TRBV7-2; J gene: TRBJ2-7; CDR3 protein: CASSFPRLAGEQYF; CDR3 DNA: TGTGCCAGCAGCTTCCCTCGACTAGCAGGCGAGCAGTACTTC
clone size: .; D gene: .; V gene: TRBV24-1; J gene: TRBJ2-1; CDR3 protein: CATSDPISRNEQFF; CDR3 DNA: TGTGCCACCAGTGATCCCATATCCCGCAATGAGCAGTTCTTC
clone size: many; D gene: .; V gene: TRBV6-2/TRBV6-3; J gene: TRBJ2-1; CDR3 protein: CASSYWSSYNEQFF; CDR3 DNA: TGTGCCAGCAGTTATTGGAGCTCCTACAATGAGCAGTTCTTC
clone size: .; D gene: TRBD1; V gene: TRBV18; J gene: TRBJ1-6; CDR3 protein: CASSATGGSYNSPLHF; CDR3 DNA: TGTGCCAGCTCAGCGACAGGGGGCTCCTATAATTCACCCCTCCACTTT
clone size: .; D gene: .; V gene: TRBV20-1; J gene: TRBJ1-6; CDR3 protein: CSARRPPLHF; CDR3 DNA: TGCAGTGCTAGGAGGCCACCCCTCCACTTT